The clone carrying this T cell receptor (beta chain) was seen at least ten times. The antigen remains undetermined. The record originates from a study of T cells in Graves' hyperthyroidism and ophthalmopathy. Study-level findings and limits: In blood, most of the thyroid clonotypes expanded above 0.001 were also present.

The CDR3 regions of TCR beta were amplified from RNA transcripts. The TCR CDR3 first-round RT-PCR relied on the HTBI primer set. TCRdb reprocessed the multiplex PCR reads with MiXCR, giving one entry per CDR3 protein. This table has fewer than 450,000 distinct CDR3 sequences, around a sixth appearing once. In germline, CDR1 is SGHAT, CDR2 FQNNGV. This CDR3 has 17 residues. V was pared by 5 bases and J by 4 bases, with 23 bases between. The specimen sequenced was blood. The chain carries TRBV11-2 and TRBJ1-2, with D maybe TRBD1 (6 bases). The TCR sequence derives from a man between 18 and 35 years old with Graves' ophthalmopathy. This chain's CDR3 is CASSPGVQGRAVYGYTF. The DNA of the CDR3 is TGTGCCAGCAGCCCCGGGGTACAGGGTAGGGCAGTCTATGGCTACACCTTC.